The 15 T cell receptor beta chains reported below all come from one sample, sequenced in a study of T cells after yellow fever vaccination. TCRdb fed the 5' RACE reads into MiXCR, producing one record per CDR3 protein. The data contain 300,000 to 350,000 distinct CDR3 sequences, 3.5% to 5% of them singletons. Sequenced here: PBMCs, sampled 15 days after the yellow fever booster vaccination. All receptors derive from a man aged 18 to 35 who received the YFV17D yellow fever vaccine.

The chain is built from TRBV4-1 and TRBJ2-4, with 8 bases aligning to TRBD1. CDR3 size: 15 residues. The germline CDR1 and CDR2 sequences are MGHRA and YSYEKL. V was pared by 1 base and J by 7 bases, with 6 bases of the junction left unmatched. CDR3 bases: TGCGCCAGCAGCCAAGGGCGTCGGACAGGGAACATTCAGTACTTC. Translated, it gives CASSQGRRTGNIQYF.

The gene calls are TRBV28 and TRBJ1-1; weak D call: TRBD1 (5 bases). Trimming stripped 7 bases from V and 5 bases from J, with 20 bases between. Germline assignment: CDR1 MDHEN and CDR2 SYDVKM. The CDR3 extends over 15 amino acids. The CDR3, as DNA: TGTGCCAGCACCCAAAGCCGGGACCCATGGACTGAAGCTTTCTTT. Its translation: CASTQSRDPWTEAFF.

This rearrangement joins TRBV2 to TRBJ2-2; 11 bases align to TRBD2. Germline CDR1 is SNHLY and CDR2 is FYNNEI. CDR3 size: 16 residues. With V trimmed by 4 bases and J by 0 bases, 1 base remained unmatched. The CDR3 DNA follows: TGTGCCAGCAGTGTAGCGGGGGGGACGAACACCGGGGAGCTGTTTTTT. Amino acids: CASSVAGGTNTGELFF.

This clonotype has more than one count but fewer than ten. V and J are TRBV7-9 and TRBJ1-1; 8 nucleotides agree with TRBD1. J was trimmed by 3 bases and V by 0 bases; bases with no gene match: 9. Germline V gene lookup returns CDR1 SEHNR and CDR2 FQNEAQ (reference sequence). The CDR3 is 17 residues long. DNA of the CDR3: TGTGCCAGCAGCTTAGCTATAGGACAGGGAGGGGACACTGAAGCTTTCTTT. This encodes CASSLAIGQGGDTEAFF.

This clonotype was recorded at least ten times. CDR3: CASSLSGAGTGELFF. The DNA of the CDR3 is TGTGCCAGCAGTTTGTCGGGGGCCGGGACCGGGGAGCTGTTTTTT. The rearrangement joins TRBV12-3 or TRBV12-4 to TRBJ2-2, with D perhaps assigned TRBD1 or TRBD2 (6 bases each). Trimming pared 3 bases from V and 5 bases from J, leaving 13 bases between. The CDR3 is 15 residues long.

This clonotype was counted at least ten times. This chain uses TRBV18 with TRBJ1-5, with D hard to call. V was trimmed by 3 bases and J by 4 bases, leaving 7 bases between them. The CDR3 is made up of 13 amino acids. From germline, CDR1 is KGHSH and CDR2 LQKENI. The CDR3 reads CASSPEVNQPQHF. Written as DNA, the CDR3 is TGTGCCAGCTCACCGGAAGTAAATCAGCCCCAGCATTTT.

This clonotype occurred a few times. The rearrangement links TRBV2 to TRBJ1-1, with D unresolved. The CDR3 runs to 13 residues. Trimming took off 5 bases at V and 0 bases at J, with 7 bases between the two ends. Germline V gene sequence: CDR1 SNHLY, CDR2 FYNNEI. CDR3 coding DNA: TGTGCCAGCAGTAAGGGTTTGAACACTGAAGCTTTCTTT. Its protein product is CASSKGLNTEAFF. Drawing the rest from reference TRBV2 and TRBJ1-1, the complete variable domain is EPEVTQTPSHQVTQMGQEVILRCVPISNHLYFYWYRQILGQKVEFLVSFYNNEISEKSEIFDDQFSVERPDGSNFTLKIRSTKLEDSAMYFCASSKGLNTEAFFGQGTRLTVV.

This clonotype showed up many times. The chain links TRBV6-5 to TRBJ1-2; D unresolved. The CDR3 runs to 15 residues. Germline assignment: CDR1 MNHEY and CDR2 SVGAGI. V lost 2 bases, J lost 1 base, and 11 bases lay in between. CDR3 residues: CASSYAQDLNYGYTF. DNA of the CDR3: TGTGCCAGCAGTTACGCGCAGGACCTTAACTATGGCTACACCTTC.

This clonotype was seen a few times. The chain combines TRBV19 with TRBJ2-3; D is unresolved. This CDR3 has 13 residues. Germline values: CDR1 LNHDA, CDR2 SQIVND (reference sequence). Trimming stripped 3 bases from V and 1 base from J, with 5 bases between. CDR3 in amino acids: CASSIARTDTQYF. CDR3 DNA: TGTGCCAGTAGTATCGCCCGCACAGATACGCAGTATTTT.

This clonotype showed up many times. V usage is TRBV6-5 and J usage is TRBJ1-1, with D perhaps TRBD1 (5 bases). Trimming took off 2 bases at V and 10 bases at J, with 14 bases between the two ends. Germline V gene data show CDR1 as MNHEY and CDR2 as SVGAGI. The CDR3 extends over 13 amino acids. The CDR3 sequence is CASSYDQGRIAFF. CDR3 DNA: TGTGCCAGCAGTTACGACCAGGGCAGAATAGCTTTCTTT.

This clonotype was counted many times. The V and J genes are TRBV20-1 and TRBJ2-7, with 7 bases identical to TRBD1. The CDR3 has 14 residues. V shed 5 bases and J 6 bases; nucleotides not matched to a gene: 13. CDR1 and CDR2 from the germline V gene are DFQATT and SNEGSKA (reference sequence). The CDR3: CSAGWGQSSGEQYF. In DNA form, the CDR3 reads TGCAGTGCTGGGTGGGGACAGTCCTCCGGCGAGCAGTACTTC.

This clonotype was detected a few times. The chain employs TRBV5-1 and TRBJ2-7; 8 nucleotides agree with TRBD1. Trimming took 4 bases from V and 6 from J; bases not matched to a gene: 9. This CDR3 region has 14 residues. Germline values: CDR1 SGHRS, CDR2 YFSETQ. The CDR3 here is CASSLGPTGGEQYF. The CDR3 DNA sequence: TGCGCCAGCAGCCTAGGCCCCACAGGGGGCGAGCAGTACTTC.

The chain couples TRBV3-1 to TRBJ2-1; D might be TRBD1 (6 bases). CDR3 length: 15 amino acids. Trimming removed 6 bases from V and 4 bases from J, with 16 bases in between. CDR1 and CDR2 from the germline V gene are LGHDT and YNNKEL (reference sequence). For the CDR3, the DNA is TGTGCCAGCAGGCAGGGGCCTTGGCAATACAATGAGCAGTTCTTC. Residues: CASRQGPWQYNEQFF.

This clonotype was observed a handful of times. The V gene is TRBV12-3 or TRBV12-4, the J gene TRBJ2-1, with D uncertain. This CDR3 has 11 residues. V lost 7 bases and J lost 8, with 9 bases in between. This chain's CDR3 is CASTSSYEQFF. CDR3 in DNA: TGTGCCAGCACCTCCAGCTATGAGCAGTTCTTC.

This clonotype was observed at least ten times. J is TRBJ1-1 and V is TRBV6-1, with D possibly matching TRBD1 (6 bases). The CDR3 covers 13 residues. Trimming shortened V by 6 bases and J by 3 bases, and 11 bases separated the two germline ends. Per germline, CDR1 MNHNS and CDR2 SASEGT. CDR3 coding DNA: TGTGCCAGCAGGGCACAGGGAGACACTGAAGCTTTCTTT. This translates into CASRAQGDTEAFF.